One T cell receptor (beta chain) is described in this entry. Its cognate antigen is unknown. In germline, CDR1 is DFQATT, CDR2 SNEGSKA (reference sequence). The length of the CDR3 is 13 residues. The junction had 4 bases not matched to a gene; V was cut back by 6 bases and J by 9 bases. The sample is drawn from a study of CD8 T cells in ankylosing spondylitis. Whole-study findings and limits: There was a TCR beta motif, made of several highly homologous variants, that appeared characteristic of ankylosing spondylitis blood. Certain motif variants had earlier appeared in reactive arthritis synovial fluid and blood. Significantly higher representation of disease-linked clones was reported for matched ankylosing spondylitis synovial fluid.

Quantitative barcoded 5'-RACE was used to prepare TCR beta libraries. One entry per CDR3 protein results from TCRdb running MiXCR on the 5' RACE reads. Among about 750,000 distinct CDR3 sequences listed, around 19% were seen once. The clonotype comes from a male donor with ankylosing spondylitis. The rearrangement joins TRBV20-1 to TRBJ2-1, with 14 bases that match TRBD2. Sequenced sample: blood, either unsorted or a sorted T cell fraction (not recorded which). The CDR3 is CSAGLAGGLEQFF. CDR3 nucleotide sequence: TGCAGTGCCGGACTAGCGGGAGGACTTGAGCAGTTCTTC.